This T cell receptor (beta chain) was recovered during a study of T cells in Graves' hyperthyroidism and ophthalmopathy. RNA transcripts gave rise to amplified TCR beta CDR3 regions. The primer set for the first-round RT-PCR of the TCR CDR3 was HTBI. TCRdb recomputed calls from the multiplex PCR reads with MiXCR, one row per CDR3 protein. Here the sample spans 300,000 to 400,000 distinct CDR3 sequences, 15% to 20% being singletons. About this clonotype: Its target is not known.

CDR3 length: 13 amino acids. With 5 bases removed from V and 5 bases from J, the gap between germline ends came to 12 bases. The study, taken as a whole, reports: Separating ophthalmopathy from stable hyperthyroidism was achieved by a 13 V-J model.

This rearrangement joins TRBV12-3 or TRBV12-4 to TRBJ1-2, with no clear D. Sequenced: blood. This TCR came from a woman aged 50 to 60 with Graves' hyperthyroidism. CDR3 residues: CASSPSQAYGYTF. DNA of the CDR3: TGTGCCAGCAGTCCATCCCAGGCGTATGGCTACACCTTC.